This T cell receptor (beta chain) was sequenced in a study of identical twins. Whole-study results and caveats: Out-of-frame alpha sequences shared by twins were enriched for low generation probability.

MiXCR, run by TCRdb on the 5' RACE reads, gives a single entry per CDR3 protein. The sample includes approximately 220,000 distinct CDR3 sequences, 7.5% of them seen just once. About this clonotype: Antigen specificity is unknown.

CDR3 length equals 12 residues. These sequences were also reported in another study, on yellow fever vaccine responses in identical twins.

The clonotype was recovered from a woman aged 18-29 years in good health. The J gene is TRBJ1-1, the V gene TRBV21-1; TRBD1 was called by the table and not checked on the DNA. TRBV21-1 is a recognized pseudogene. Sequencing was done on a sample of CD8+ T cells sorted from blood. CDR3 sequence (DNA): TGTGCCAGCAGGGGGCTCGACACTGAAGCTTTCTTT. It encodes CASRGLDTEAFF.